Following are 3 T cell receptor beta chains from one sample sequenced in a study of CD8 T cells in ankylosing spondylitis. A single record per CDR3 protein comes from TCRdb applying MiXCR to the 5' RACE reads. The sample records under 250,000 distinct CDR3 sequences, roughly 32% being singletons. The source material was blood, either unsorted or a sorted T cell fraction (not recorded which). These receptors originate from a male donor with ankylosing spondylitis or in good health (not recorded which).

This clonotype was seen a few times. J is TRBJ2-1 and V is TRBV20-1; 7 bases map to TRBD1. V shed 2 bases, J shed 0 bases, and the junction held 7 bases outside the gene matches. CDR1 and CDR2 (germline): DFQATT, SNEGSKA (reference sequence). The CDR3 is made up of 16 amino acids. The CDR3 reads CSARSRGSRSYNEQFF. For the CDR3, the DNA is TGCAGTGCTAGATCCAGGGGGTCCCGCTCCTACAATGAGCAGTTCTTC.

This clonotype occurred a few times. The genes are TRBV20-1 and TRBJ2-5; 8 bases line up with TRBD2. This CDR3 contains 16 residues. The V segment lost 2 bases and the J segment 5 bases; nucleotides outside the gene matches: 13. CDR1 and CDR2 (germline): DFQATT, SNEGSKA (reference sequence). The CDR3 loop reads CSARWGSGGRRETQYF. As DNA, the CDR3 is TGCAGTGCTAGATGGGGTTCGGGGGGGCGAAGGGAGACCCAGTACTTC.

This clonotype was detected a few times. The V and J genes are TRBV10-3 and TRBJ2-7; 7 bases agree with TRBD1. Germline CDR1 ENHRY, CDR2 SYGVKD. This CDR3 is 14 amino acids long. V dropped 0 bases and J dropped 5; count of bases not matched to a gene: 4. CDR3 DNA: TGTGCCATCAGTGAGTCCGACAGGGACCACGAGCAGTACTTC. It translates to CAISESDRDHEQYF.